The 15 T cell receptor beta chains reported below all come from one sample, sequenced in a study of cytotoxic CD8 clonotypes in ibrutinib-treated CLL. Only in-frame clones appear in the TCRdb table, and some are missing; sequencing was by immunoSEQ multiplex PCR. The repertoire holds tens of thousands of clones, roughly 45% seen once, with approximately 19% in the top ten. The sequencing here drew on PBMCs, taken before ibrutinib treatment. These receptors all stem from a human donor with chronic lymphocytic leukemia.

This clone came up a few times. Here the CDR3 DNA reads TGCGCCAGCAGTGAGGACAGGGAAGCTTTCTTT. Translation gives CASSEDREAFF. The V and J genes are TRBV10-2 and TRBJ1-1; D possibly corresponds to TRBD1 (6 bases). V lost 2 bases, J lost 8 bases, and 6 bases lay in between. The CDR3 totals 11 residues. CDR1 and CDR2 (germline): WSHSY, SAAADI.

This clone was seen only once. The genes are TRBV28 and TRBJ2-3, with 9 bases matching TRBD2. This CDR3 is built from 15 residues. The germline gives CDR1 MDHEN, CDR2 SYDVKM. Germline trimming cut 3 bases from V and 2 bases from J; bases unmatched to any gene: 3. The CDR3: CASSFQRGATDTQYF. CDR3 DNA: TGTGCCAGCAGTTTTCAGCGGGGGGCCACAGATACGCAGTATTTT.

This rearrangement joins TRBV4-1 to TRBJ2-5; TRBD1 aligns across 10 bases. This CDR3 is 16 amino acids long. V lost 0 bases and J lost 5; bases outside the gene matches: 6. Germline-derived CDR1 and CDR2 are MGHRA and YSYEKL. CDR3 sequence reads: CASSQDRTGGFETQYF. Here the CDR3 DNA reads TGCGCCAGCAGCCAAGACAGGACAGGGGGTTTTGAGACCCAGTACTTC.

The CDR3 nucleotides read TGTGCCACCGAATGGATGCGGCTCTCCGGCTACGAGCAGTACTTC. It is translated as CATEWMRLSGYEQYF. This chain connects TRBV6-1 to TRBJ2-7; D remains ambiguous. Germline CDR1 MNHNS, CDR2 SASEGT. V lost 10 bases and J 3 bases, leaving 22 bases between the germline ends. The CDR3 totals 15 residues.

Written as DNA, the CDR3 is TGTGCCAGCCACGGGATGTGGCACACAGGGGATCAGCCCCAGCATTTT. Amino acids: CASHGMWHTGDQPQHF. This rearrangement joins TRBV19 to TRBJ1-5; 7 positions match TRBD1. This CDR3 has 16 amino acids. Germline-derived CDR1 and CDR2 are LNHDA and SQIVND (reference sequence). Trimming cost V 9 bases and J 5 bases; bases outside gene matches: 16.

V usage is TRBV5-1 and J usage is TRBJ2-2; D remains ambiguous. The CDR3 length is 15 residues. Trimming stripped 0 bases from V and 0 bases from J, with 6 bases between. Germline values: CDR1 SGHRS, CDR2 YFSETQ. This chain's CDR3 is CASSLAGPNTGELFF. In DNA, the CDR3 is TGCGCCAGCAGCTTGGCAGGACCGAACACCGGGGAGCTGTTTTTT.

The chain joins TRBV2 to TRBJ2-7, with TRBD1 matching 8 bases. The V gene's germline CDR1 is SNHLY and CDR2 FYNNEI. This CDR3 has 14 amino acids. V was clipped by 6 bases and J by 3 bases; unmatched bases: 7. Here the CDR3 reads CASRTRGHIYEQYF. The CDR3 nucleotides are TGTGCCAGCAGAACCAGGGGGCACATCTACGAGCAGTACTTC.

The table lists this clone with a few counts. The junction does not match germline at one end; this may be a read error. CDR3 sequence (DNA): TGTGCCAGCAGTTTATCCTACTCCCGGACAGGGGGCTCCTCTAATTCACCCCTCCACTTT. Translating it yields CASSLSYSRTGGSSNSPLHF. The gene calls are TRBV27 and TRBJ1-6, with 11 bases identical to TRBD1. The germline gives CDR1 MNHEY, CDR2 SMNVEV (reference sequence). The CDR3 is made up of 20 amino acids.

This clone has more than one count but fewer than ten. The V call is TRBV11-2, the J call TRBJ1-6, with D tentatively TRBD1 (5 bases). Germline assignment: CDR1 SGHAT and CDR2 FQNNGV. The length of the CDR3 is 17 residues. V was cut by 3 bases and J by 4 bases, with 16 bases left in between. In DNA form, the CDR3 reads TGTGCCAGCAGCTTTGGTGGGGGGGATCCGTATAATTCACCCCTCCACTTT. Translating gives CASSFGGGDPYNSPLHF.

The V and J genes are TRBV6-1 and TRBJ2-5; TRBD2 aligns across 9 bases. CDR1 and CDR2 (germline): MNHNS, SASEGT. Trimming at V came to 3 bases and at J to 3 bases, leaving 11 bases not matched to a gene. CDR3 size: 17 residues. CDR3 protein: CASSDVFGGGAKETQYF. The CDR3, as DNA: TGTGCCAGCAGTGATGTGTTCGGCGGGGGGGCGAAAGAGACCCAGTACTTC.

This chain's CDR3 is CASSLGVFEAGAEYEQYF. Here the CDR3 DNA reads TGCGCCAGCAGCTTGGGGGTTTTTGAGGCAGGGGCGGAATACGAGCAGTACTTC. The chain couples TRBV5-1 to TRBJ2-7, with D maybe TRBD1 (6 bases). The CDR3 contains 18 residues. The V end lost 0 bases, the J end lost 4 bases, and 23 bases lay between the germline ends. The germline CDR1 and CDR2 sequences are SGHRS and YFSETQ.

The chain's CDR3 is CASSGAGRNTIYF. The CDR3 region has the DNA TGTGCCAGCAGCGGAGCAGGCAGAAACACCATATATTTT. J is TRBJ1-3 and V is TRBV9, with D uncertain. Trimming removed 3 bases from V and 5 bases from J, with 9 bases in between. Looked up from germline, CDR1 is SGDLS and CDR2 is YYNGEE. The CDR3 sequence is 13 residues long.

J is TRBJ2-1 and V is TRBV5-4, with 11 bases lining up with TRBD2. V was clipped by 3 bases and J by 6 bases; unmatched bases: 5. The V gene's germline CDR1 is SGHNT and CDR2 YYREEE (reference sequence). CDR3 length equals 15 residues. The CDR3 protein is CASSSTSGTFNEQFF. The CDR3 DNA sequence: TGTGCCAGCAGCTCGACTAGCGGGACTTTCAATGAGCAGTTCTTC.

The chain recombines TRBV19 with TRBJ1-2; tentatively, D is TRBD1 (6 bases). Germline V gives CDR1 LNHDA, CDR2 SQIVND (reference sequence). Trimming removed 8 bases from V and 4 bases from J, with 23 bases in between. This CDR3 contains 16 residues. In DNA, the CDR3 is TGTGCCAGTGCCAACCAGGGGTATAGGGTGGGCTATGGCTACACCTTC. Its translation: CASANQGYRVGYGYTF.

This chain uses TRBV27 with TRBJ1-2; D may be TRBD1 (6 bases). Trimming took off 3 bases at V and 0 bases at J, with 11 bases between the two ends. Germline CDR1 MNHEY, CDR2 SMNVEV (reference sequence). The CDR3 runs 15 residues. For the CDR3, the DNA is TGTGCCAGCAGTTTTTCGGGGGGCACTAACTATGGCTACACCTTC. The encoded protein is CASSFSGGTNYGYTF.